A single sample is the source of the 7 T cell receptor beta chains below, sequenced in a study of T cells in Graves' hyperthyroidism and ophthalmopathy. It was RNA transcripts that yielded the amplified TCR beta CDR3 regions. The HTBI primer set was used in a first-round RT-PCR of the TCR CDR3. Each CDR3 protein gets one entry after TCRdb re-called the multiplex PCR reads with MiXCR. The sample has more than 250,000 distinct CDR3 sequences, around 15% seen once. Material: blood. Receptor source: a woman between 45 and 60 years old with Graves' hyperthyroidism that later progressed to Graves' ophthalmopathy.

The CDR3 spells CSADSPSPNHYNEQFF. The CDR3 DNA is TGCAGTGCAGACTCGCCGAGTCCCAACCACTACAATGAGCAGTTCTTC. This sequence joins TRBV20-1 and TRBJ2-1, with D hard to call. The CDR3 contains 16 residues. The V gene lost 6 bases and the J gene lost 3 bases, with 21 bases spanning the gap. CDR1 is DFQATT, CDR2 SNEGSKA, per germline (reference sequence).

This clonotype was seen only once. This may be a read error, as it is one base from a much larger clone. The V call is TRBV29-1, the J call TRBJ1-1; 9 nucleotides match TRBD1. The CDR3 spans 14 residues. Germline V lookup: CDR1 SQVTM, CDR2 ANQGSEA. Here the CDR3 reads CGVSDRGSHTEAFF. CDR3 DNA sequence: TGCGGCGTTAGCGACAGGGGGTCTCACACTGAAGCTTTCTTT.

In its sample, this clonotype was seen many times. The chain couples TRBV6-1 to TRBJ1-4, with TRBD1 as a possible D gene (6 bases). Trimming stripped 6 bases from V and 8 bases from J, with 19 bases between. This CDR3 is 15 amino acids long. The germline CDR1 and CDR2 sequences are MNHNS and SASEGT. In nucleotides, the CDR3 is TGTGCCAGCAGCTCCCCCGGGGGCGCAGGGGAAAAACTGTTTTTT. It is translated as CASSSPGGAGEKLFF.

The V gene is TRBV20-1, the J gene TRBJ2-1; 7 nucleotides agree with TRBD2. The germline CDR1 and CDR2 sequences are DFQATT and SNEGSKA (reference sequence). The CDR3 has 16 amino acids. V dropped 4 bases and J dropped 3; count of bases not matched to a gene: 12. CDR3 sequence (DNA): TGCAGTGCTATTTCCCACCGGGCTAGCGGCTACAATGAGCAGTTCTTC. Protein product: CSAISHRASGYNEQFF.

For this clonotype: This may arise from a read error, as a much more abundant clone is one base away. V gene TRBV7-8 combines with J gene TRBJ2-3, with D possibly TRBD2 on 5 matching bases. The V gene lost 5 bases and the J gene lost 5 bases, with 11 bases spanning the gap. This CDR3 comprises 13 residues. Germline V gene lookup returns CDR1 SGHVS and CDR2 FQNEAQ. Written as DNA, the CDR3 is TGTGCCAGCAGCCCCCGGGGTAAAGATACGCAGTATTTT. Its protein is CASSPRGKDTQYF.

This clonotype was detected ten times or more. This chain uses TRBV28 with TRBJ2-7; possibly TRBD2 for D (6 bases). Germline-derived CDR1 and CDR2 are MDHEN and SYDVKM. This CDR3 comprises 15 residues. V was shortened by 4 bases and J by 3 bases, with 16 bases between the two germline ends. Here the CDR3 DNA reads TGTGCCAGCAGTTCATCTTCCGCGGGGTTCTACGAGCAGTACTTC. Translating it yields CASSSSSAGFYEQYF.

The J gene is TRBJ2-2, the V gene TRBV2; unclear D gene. V lost 3 bases and J 1 base, leaving 9 bases between the germline ends. In germline, CDR1 is SNHLY, CDR2 FYNNEI. CDR3 size: 15 residues. In nucleotides, the CDR3 is TGTGCCAGCAGTGACGCGCGCAGGAACACCGGGGAGCTGTTTTTT. It encodes CASSDARRNTGELFF. Looking up the rest from reference TRBV2 and TRBJ2-2 gives the full variable domain: EPEVTQTPSHQVTQMGQEVILRCVPISNHLYFYWYRQILGQKVEFLVSFYNNEISEKSEIFDDQFSVERPDGSNFTLKIRSTKLEDSAMYFCASSDARRNTGELFFGEGSRLTVL.